This TCR beta chain was recorded in a study of memory CD4+ T cells and cytomegalovirus serostatus (dated by TCRdb to about 2019). At the level of the whole study: A total of some 33 healthy Belgian adults, of whom 9 were CMV seropositive and about 24 were CMV seronegative, were included in the cohort. To replicate a published TCR-based CMV serostatus classifier, the researchers sequenced the CD4+ memory TCRbeta repertoires of a Belgian cohort whose cytomegalovirus serostatus was known. Summary of the overall study and its limitations: Results were interpreted as suggesting that the CMV-associated TCR signature is largely present in the CD4+ memory repertoire. Unlike the original study, which covered naive and memory CD4+ and CD8+ populations, the Belgian study sequenced only CD4+CD45RO+ memory cells. A median bootstrapped AUC of approximately 0.95 with a 95% CI of 0.76-1.00 was achieved on the Belgian cohort by the original-framework classifier. For CMV serostatus prediction, a median bootstrapped AUC of 0.95 was reached with the original framework, and a median bootstrapped AUC of roughly 0.89 was reached with a US-trained random forest. Among the 150 to 200 previously reported CMV-associated TCRbeta sequences, 67 showed up in the CD4+ memory repertoires, with each one found in between one and five individuals.

A distance of 13 bases separates the germline ends of V and J, which lose 7 bases and 0 bases respectively. The germline V gene supplies CDR1 MNHNS and CDR2 SASEGT. The CDR3 runs 14 amino acids, cysteine and phenylalanine included. Of the read, only the CDR3 DNA is kept; its 42 bases are in frame from base 1. A FACSAria II was used to sort memory CD4+ T cells, defined as single viable CD3+CD4+CD8-CD45RO+ cells. To determine CMV serostatus, a Roche Elecsys assay was used that detects serum IgG against CMV pp150, pp28, p38 and p52. Once the samples were thawed, total CD4+ T cells were enriched through positive selection using CD4 magnetic microbeads. The samples came from a different study that was designed specifically to examine the CD4+ T cell memory repertoire. Peripheral blood mononuclear cells were isolated and cryopreserved according to standard operating procedures, and serum was kept at -80 degrees C. The staining relied on CD3-PerCP (BW264/56), CD4-APC (RPA-T4), CD45RO-PE (UCHT1) and CD8-Pacific Orange (3B5) antibodies, and Sytox blue was used to exclude non-viable cells.

The Quick-DNA Microprep Kit was used to extract genomic DNA from the sorted cells. Amplification of TCRbeta DNA was done with the immunoSEQ hsTCRbeta kit, following the protocol from the manufacturer. An Illumina MiSeq instrument was used to sequence the TCRbeta libraries. In the paper's pipeline: Removing out-of-frame sequences left a few million distinct TCRbeta sequences, an average of about 67,000 per individual. Each individual was scored using the number of roughly 150 previously reported CMV-associated TCRbeta sequences that the individual carried and the total number of productive distinct TCRbeta sequences. A beta-binomial model was reimplemented in Python, and scikit-learn random forests with default parameters were trained on data from the US cohort. Classifier performance on the Belgian cohort was summarized as median AUC with percentile confidence intervals calculated over 10,000 bootstrap iterations. TCRdb obtained this table from immuneACCESS and retained in-frame rearrangements with V and J assigned. These tables miss some clones; where compared with another copy, unresolved V genes account for less than half of the shortfall, and the remainder is unexplained. That table furnishes V, J and clone size, whereas the DNA furnished D and trimming. The table for this sample lists about 52,000 clones; about four fifths of them were counted only once. The ten largest make up 1.4% of the sample.

With respect to this clone: It has no known antigen specificity. No clone much larger than this one lies a single base away; base qualities are absent.

In this chain, TRBV6-1 is recombined with TRBJ2-7; confidence is insufficient to name the D gene. The clonotype was recovered from an adult in good health and CMV-seropositive. The sequenced sample was memory CD4+ T cells from blood. The nucleotides read TGTGCCAGCACCTTGGGCCCTAGCTCCTACGAGCAGTACTTC. This gives the protein CASTLGPSSYEQYF.